Here is one TCR beta chain with its context. The record originates from a study of blood T cell repertoires in COVID-19. The overall study: The study drew acute and convalescent COVID-19 samples from the United States, Italy and Spain. PBMCs, B-cell-depleted T cells, or T cells provided the cDNA or gDNA that made up the material.

Trimming pared 0 bases from V and 0 bases from J, leaving 6 bases between. This CDR3 region has 15 residues. CDR1 and CDR2 (germline): LNHNV, YYDKDF (reference sequence). In the source study's methods: Estimated nucleated cell counts came from reference gene primer amplification. TCRdb's copy holds only in-frame clones and misses some; the assay was immunoSEQ multiplex PCR. Clonal size and the V and J genes are those of that table, whereas D and trimming came from the DNA. This table holds 140,000 to 150,000 clones, about 89% found once. Sequencing was carried out using peripheral blood. The receptor was isolated from a man in his 60s with active or convalescent COVID-19. V gene TRBV15 combines with J gene TRBJ1-3; D not certain. Here the CDR3 reads CATSRDRTSGNTIYF. Written as DNA, the CDR3 is TGTGCCACCAGCAGAGACAGAACCTCTGGAAACACCATATATTTT.